The next 28 T cell receptor beta chains were all read from a single sample in a study of T cells in Graves' hyperthyroidism and ophthalmopathy. What was amplified from RNA transcripts were TCR beta CDR3 regions. The primer set for the first-round RT-PCR of the TCR CDR3 was HTBI. TCRdb redid the calling of the multiplex PCR reads with MiXCR, one entry per CDR3 protein. The sample contains 500,000 to 750,000 distinct CDR3 sequences, 12% to 15% of which appear only once. The sample taken for sequencing was blood. All receptors come from a woman younger than 30 with Graves' ophthalmopathy.

Many counts were recorded for this clonotype. This rearrangement joins TRBV6-5 to TRBJ2-5; perhaps TRBD1 as D (6 bases). Trimming left V 2 bases short and J 1 base short, with 8 bases between. CDR3 size: 14 residues. Germline V gene lookup returns CDR1 MNHEY and CDR2 SVGAGI. For the CDR3, the DNA is TGTGCCAGCAGTTACGAGGGGGTCCAAGAGACCCAGTACTTC. It specifies CASSYEGVQETQYF.

This clonotype was recorded at least ten times. The V gene is TRBV27, the J gene TRBJ2-7, with 10 bases fitting TRBD2. The CDR3 contains 17 residues. CDR1 and CDR2 (germline): MNHEY, SMNVEV (reference sequence). V shed 5 bases and J 7 bases; nucleotides not matched to a gene: 17. CDR3 residues: CASSLYPMLAGVREQYF. Written as DNA, the CDR3 is TGTGCCAGCAGTCTCTACCCTATGCTAGCGGGAGTCAGGGAGCAGTACTTC.

The J gene is TRBJ1-2, the V gene TRBV4-1, with D perhaps matching TRBD1 (5 bases). The CDR3 contains 15 residues. The V end was cut by 4 bases, the J end by 3 bases, with 15 bases between. CDR1 MGHRA and CDR2 YSYEKL come from the germline V gene. In nucleotides, the CDR3 is TGCGCCAGCAGCCCTGAGAGTGGGGCCGACTATGGCTACACCTTC. It yields the protein CASSPESGADYGYTF.

The chain recombines TRBV25-1 with TRBJ2-5; D is uncertain. The CDR3 sequence is 11 residues long. V was clipped by 7 bases and J by 3 bases, with 6 bases between them. Germline-derived CDR1 and CDR2 are MGHDK and SYGVNS. The CDR3 reads CASKEKETQYF. Here the CDR3 DNA reads TGTGCCAGCAAAGAAAAAGAGACCCAGTACTTC.

This chain links TRBV19 with TRBJ2-1, with 8 bases that match TRBD2. Germline CDR1 LNHDA, CDR2 SQIVND (reference sequence). The CDR3 is 15 residues long. V lost 4 bases and J lost 5; bases outside the gene matches: 7. DNA of the CDR3: TGTGCCAGTAGTACGACACTAGCGGAAAACAATGAGCAGTTCTTC. Translated, it gives CASSTTLAENNEQFF.

This clonotype showed up many times. The chain recombines TRBV28 with TRBJ2-7, with TRBD1 identical over 10 bases. V lost 5 bases to trimming and J lost 3 bases; unmatched junction nucleotides: 7. CDR3 length: 15 amino acids. Germline V CDR1 and CDR2: MDHEN, SYDVKM. In DNA, the CDR3 is TGTGCCAGCAGTCCGGGGACAGGGGCGATCTACGAGCAGTACTTC. Its translation: CASSPGTGAIYEQYF.

This clonotype was recorded at least ten times. The rearrangement uses TRBV2 and TRBJ2-3, with unresolved D. The CDR3 is 17 residues long. Trimming removed 2 bases at V and 2 bases at J, with 17 bases between. The germline CDR1 and CDR2 sequences are SNHLY and FYNNEI. The CDR3 coding sequence is TGTGCCAGCAGTGAACGAGGTCCGCAGGTCGTCACAGATACGCAGTATTTT. This gives the protein CASSERGPQVVTDTQYF.

This clonotype was recorded at least ten times. This chain uses TRBV30 with TRBJ2-4; D ambiguous. The CDR3 consists of 11 residues. From germline, CDR1 is GTSNPN and CDR2 SVGIG (reference sequence). V was cut by 1 base and J by 6 bases, with 4 bases left in between. CDR3 sequence (DNA): TGTGCCTGGAGTGAGGGAAACATTCAGTACTTC. This sequence encodes CAWSEGNIQYF.

The CDR3 sequence: CASSYDRNQETQYF. The CDR3 DNA follows: TGTGCCAGCAGTTACGACAGAAATCAAGAGACCCAGTACTTC. The V and J genes are TRBV6-5 and TRBJ2-5, with D perhaps matching TRBD1 (5 bases). This CDR3 region has 14 residues. Germline loops: CDR1 MNHEY, CDR2 SVGAGI. The V end lost 2 bases, the J end lost 2 bases, and 9 bases lay between the germline ends.

As for this clonotype: At one boundary the junction diverges from the germline segment, which might be a read error. The chain recombines TRBV27 with TRBJ2-7, with TRBD1 matching over 9 bases. The CDR3 consists of 15 residues. CDR1 and CDR2 (germline): MNHEY, SMNVEV (reference sequence). CDR3 DNA: TGTGCCAGCAGTATATCGGGGACAGGGATTTACGAGCAGTACTTC. This encodes CASSISGTGIYEQYF.

Many counts were recorded for this clonotype. The rearrangement links TRBV20-1 to TRBJ2-7, with no clear D. Germline assignment: CDR1 DFQATT and CDR2 SNEGSKA (reference sequence). CDR3 length: 13 amino acids. V dropped 5 bases and J dropped 0 bases, with 11 bases sitting between them. The CDR3 sequence: CSADVIRSYEQYF. The CDR3 nucleotides read TGCAGTGCTGACGTGATACGCTCCTACGAGCAGTACTTC.

Concerning this clonotype itself: A clone one base away is much larger, so this may be a read error. V usage is TRBV6-5 and J usage is TRBJ1-5, with a weak D call TRBD1 (6 bases). Germline CDR1 and CDR2: MNHEY and SVGAGI. The length of the CDR3 is 16 residues. The CDR3 protein is CVSSFRGPLYNQPQHF. CDR3 DNA: TGTGTCAGCAGTTTCAGGGGCCCCCTTTACAATCAGCCCCAGCATTTT.

The chain is built from TRBV5-1 and TRBJ2-1, with a possible D match to TRBD1 (5 bases). V was trimmed by 2 bases and J by 7 bases, leaving 16 bases between them. Per the germline V gene, CDR1 is SGHRS and CDR2 is YFSETQ. This CDR3 contains 15 residues. The CDR3 is CASSFIGLRQNEQFF. The DNA of the CDR3 is TGCGCCAGCAGCTTTATAGGCCTAAGACAGAATGAGCAGTTCTTC.

The table lists this clonotype with many counts. V usage is TRBV20-1 and J usage is TRBJ1-1; 7 bases align to TRBD1. This CDR3 has 14 amino acids. Per germline, CDR1 DFQATT and CDR2 SNEGSKA (reference sequence). The V and J ends lost 2 bases and 5 bases, in that order; junction bases with no gene match: 8. The CDR3 here is CSARMEGALTEAFF. The CDR3 coding sequence is TGCAGTGCTAGAATGGAGGGGGCGCTTACTGAAGCTTTCTTT.

A remark on this clonotype: A much larger clone lies a single base off, so this may be a read error. This chain connects TRBV28 to TRBJ2-5, with TRBD1 identical over 7 bases. V was pared by 6 bases and J by 9 bases, with 10 bases of the junction left unmatched. There are 13 residues in the CDR3. The germline V gene encodes CDR1 MDHEN and CDR2 SYDVKM. As DNA, the CDR3 is TGTGCCAGCAGCTATGGACAGGTGGAGGCCCAGTACTTC. Amino acids: CASSYGQVEAQYF.

This clonotype was counted only a few times. The chain employs TRBV19 and TRBJ2-7, with TRBD1 matching 9 bases. CDR3 length: 11 residues. The germline V gene has CDR1 LNHDA and CDR2 SQIVND (reference sequence). Here the CDR3 reads CATGGVYEQYF. The CDR3 coding sequence is TGTGCTACAGGGGGCGTCTACGAGCAGTACTTC.

This clonotype showed up just a few times. The rearrangement joins TRBV18 to TRBJ1-1; 7 bases are a match to TRBD1. The germline V gene has CDR1 KGHSH and CDR2 LQKENI. The junction had 12 bases not matched to a gene; V was cut back by 4 bases and J by 4 bases. The CDR3 loop spans 16 amino acids. The CDR3 sequence is CASSRTGTVRGTEAFF. CDR3 bases: TGTGCCAGCTCACGTACCGGGACAGTGAGGGGCACTGAAGCTTTCTTT.

This clonotype appeared many times. The V call is TRBV30, the J call TRBJ2-7; the D gene could be TRBD1 or TRBD2 (5 bases each). Germline CDR1 and CDR2: GTSNPN and SVGIG (reference sequence). Trimming took off 3 bases at V and 6 bases at J, with 18 bases between the two ends. This CDR3 is 14 amino acids long. The CDR3 DNA follows: TGTGCCTGGAGGGCCAGGCGCTTGAGGGGCGAGCAGTACTTC. Encoded protein: CAWRARRLRGEQYF.

This clonotype has a handful of counts. This sequence joins TRBV4-3 and TRBJ2-7; TRBD2 agrees at 7 bases. V was clipped by 0 bases and J by 0 bases; unmatched bases: 5. The CDR3 extends over 16 amino acids. Per the germline V gene, CDR1 is LGHNA and CDR2 is YSLEER. The CDR3 loop reads CASSQDTAGVSYEQYF. CDR3 coding DNA: TGCGCCAGCAGCCAAGATACGGCGGGGGTCTCCTACGAGCAGTACTTC.

This clonotype occurred a few times. The chain recombines TRBV4-1 with TRBJ2-2; possible D gene TRBD2, 5 bases. The V and J ends lost 1 base and 5 bases respectively, with 17 bases between them. The CDR3 totals 17 residues. Germline CDR1 MGHRA, CDR2 YSYEKL. The CDR3 DNA follows: TGCGCCAGCAGCCAAGGGGCACTAGGGAAACAAACCGGGGAGCTGTTTTTT. This gives the protein CASSQGALGKQTGELFF.

The rearrangement uses TRBV19 and TRBJ2-6, with a tentative D call TRBD1 (5 bases). CDR1 is LNHDA, CDR2 SQIVND, per germline (reference sequence). The germline V and J ends were trimmed by 1 base and 2 bases, with 6 bases remaining between them. The CDR3 runs 15 residues. The CDR3: CASSIAGTGANVLTF. CDR3 coding DNA: TGTGCCAGTAGTATAGCAGGGACTGGGGCCAACGTCCTGACTTTC. The full variable domain, with the rest looked up from reference TRBV19 and TRBJ2-6, is DGGITQSPKYLFRKEGQNVTLSCEQNLNHDAMYWYRQDPGQGLRLIYYSQIVNDFQKGDIAEGYSVSREKKESFPLTVTSAQKNPTAFYLCASSIAGTGANVLTFGAGSRLTVL.

In this sample, this clonotype turned up many times. CDR3 in DNA: TGTGCCACCAGCAGAGATAGGGCAGATAACACTGAAGCTTTCTTT. Translating gives CATSRDRADNTEAFF. The rearrangement joins TRBV15 to TRBJ1-1; D not certain. The CDR3 has 15 residues. V gave up 0 bases and J gave up 2 bases, with 10 bases separating them. Germline loops: CDR1 LNHNV, CDR2 YYDKDF (reference sequence).

The sample holds many counts of this clonotype. This chain links TRBV12-3 or TRBV12-4 with TRBJ1-3; D is perhaps TRBD1 (5 bases). V lost 1 base, J lost 5 bases, and 15 bases lay in between. The CDR3 has 16 amino acids. The CDR3 here is CASSLVPQGLRNTIYF. The CDR3 bases are TGTGCCAGCAGTTTAGTCCCGCAGGGCCTTAGAAACACCATATATTTT.

The J gene is TRBJ2-5, the V gene TRBV27; D remains ambiguous. There are 14 residues in the CDR3. Germline lookup yields CDR1 MNHEY and CDR2 SMNVEV (reference sequence). V shed 0 bases and J shed 1 base, with 6 bases lying between them. The CDR3 sequence is CASSLSPAQETQYF. The CDR3 DNA reads TGTGCCAGCAGTTTATCTCCAGCCCAAGAGACCCAGTACTTC.

This clonotype was picked up a small number of times. CDR3 nucleotides: TGTGCCTACGGAGCGGGCACAGATACGCAGTATTTT. It encodes CAYGAGTDTQYF. The J gene is TRBJ2-3, the V gene TRBV2, with a weak D call TRBD2 (5 bases). Looked up from germline, CDR1 is SNHLY and CDR2 is FYNNEI. V was shortened by 11 bases and J by 1 base, with 10 bases between the two germline ends. The CDR3 is 12 residues long.

A note on this clonotype: This clone may be a read error of a much larger clone one base away. The rearrangement uses TRBV7-2 and TRBJ2-1; D is possibly TRBD2 (6 bases). The J call is in doubt because the DNA end fits TRBJ2-7 better. The CDR3 has 18 residues. Germline lookup yields CDR1 SGHTA and CDR2 FQGNSA. The CDR3 region has the DNA TGTGCCAGCAGCTTGCGGGACGTGGGTGTAAGCTCCTACAATGAGCAGTACTTC. Encoded protein: CASSLRDVGVSSYNEQYF.

Many counts were recorded for this clonotype. The chain combines TRBV5-5 with TRBJ1-1; D remains ambiguous. The length of the CDR3 is 13 residues. CDR1 and CDR2 from the germline V gene are SGHKS and YYEKEE (reference sequence). Deletions cut 0 bases from V and 4 bases from J, with 7 bases between. The CDR3 DNA is TGTGCCAGCAGCTTGGGTGATCTCACTGAAGCTTTCTTT. This encodes CASSLGDLTEAFF.

In its sample, this clonotype was seen many times. The chain's CDR3 is CASSRRSGPETQYF. The CDR3 DNA reads as TGTGCCAGCAGCCGAAGGAGCGGCCCGGAGACCCAGTACTTC. The chain joins TRBV11-2 to TRBJ2-5; tentatively, D is TRBD2 (5 bases). CDR1 is SGHAT, CDR2 FQNNGV, per germline. V was pared by 5 bases and J by 5 bases, with 15 bases between. The CDR3 sequence is 14 residues long.